These 25 T cell receptor beta chains were all obtained from the same sample, sequenced in a study of cytomegalovirus exposure and HLA in healthy donors. 60 Vbeta and 13 Jbeta primers were used in PCR. The repertoire was sequenced with immunoSEQ multiplex PCR; TCRdb's copy has only in-frame clones and lacks some. The repertoire consists of approximately 100,000 clones, with over 65% occurring once and the leading ten covering over 15%. The sequencing input was PBMCs. These TCRs come from a man in his 60s in good health and CMV-seropositive.

This clone showed up just a few times. The V call is TRBV5-1, the J call TRBJ1-6, with D perhaps TRBD1 (6 bases). The V end lost 4 bases, the J end lost 5 bases, and 16 bases lay between the germline ends. Germline V gene data show CDR1 as SGHRS and CDR2 as YFSETQ. The CDR3 loop spans 16 amino acids. CDR3 in DNA: TGCGCCAGCAGCCCCGCGCCCACAGGGAATAATTCACCCCTCCACTTT. Residues: CASSPAPTGNNSPLHF.

This clone was detected once. V is TRBV5-1 and J is TRBJ2-5, with 9 positions matching TRBD2. The J call is uncertain, as TRBJ2-7 better fits the DNA end. The CDR3 spans 18 residues. Germline V gene sequence: CDR1 SGHRS, CDR2 YFSETQ. Here the CDR3 DNA reads TGCGCCAGCAGCTTGGCCGGGCGGGGGGGCGTACGGTCTTACGAGCAGTACTTC. This codes for CASSLAGRGGVRSYEQYF.

About this clone: The junction and the germline gene differ at one end; a read error may be behind it. The gene calls are TRBV6-5 and TRBJ1-1, with 7 bases identical to TRBD1. CDR3 length: 16 amino acids. Per germline, CDR1 MNHEY and CDR2 SVGAGI. This chain's CDR3 is CASSYTNDRVNSEAFF. CDR3 DNA sequence: TGTGCCAGCAGTTACACAAATGACAGGGTGAACTCTGAAGCTTTCTTT.

The V and J genes are TRBV7-9 and TRBJ2-1, with 13 bases fitting TRBD2. CDR1 is SEHNR and CDR2 is FQNEAQ in the germline V gene (reference sequence). J lost 7 bases, V lost 4 bases, and 4 bases had no gene match. The CDR3 length is 15 residues. The CDR3 bases are TGTGCCAGCAGCTCCGGACTAGCGGGGGTTAATGAGCAGTTCTTC. Translating it yields CASSSGLAGVNEQFF.

This sequence joins TRBV10-3 and TRBJ2-2; weak D call: TRBD1 (6 bases). In germline, CDR1 is ENHRY, CDR2 SYGVKD. The CDR3 runs 15 residues. V dropped 6 bases and J dropped 2 bases, with 13 bases sitting between them. The DNA of the CDR3 is TGTGCCATCAGCGTCGGGACACTCAACACCGGGGAGCTGTTTTTT. Protein product: CAISVGTLNTGELFF.

The rearrangement joins TRBV9 to TRBJ2-5; 10 bases fit TRBD1. V lost 3 bases, J lost 5 bases, and 10 bases stayed unmatched. There are 16 residues in the CDR3. Per the germline V gene, CDR1 is SGDLS and CDR2 is YYNGEE. The CDR3 reads CASSETGTGAMETQYF. The CDR3 region has the DNA TGTGCCAGCAGCGAAACCGGGACAGGGGCTATGGAGACCCAGTACTTC.

The chain uses TRBV9 and TRBJ2-3; TRBD1 might be the D (6 bases). Germline V gene sequence: CDR1 SGDLS, CDR2 YYNGEE. With 5 bases removed from V and 2 bases from J, the gap between germline ends came to 15 bases. The CDR3 consists of 15 residues. CDR3 protein: CASSDRDTDTDTQYF. The CDR3 nucleotides read TGTGCCAGCAGTGACCGGGACACTGACACAGATACGCAGTATTTT.

Details on this clone: Sequence at one end of the junction differs from germline and may be a read error. This chain connects TRBV5-1 to TRBJ1-6, with TRBD1 identical over 9 bases. This CDR3 is built from 15 residues. From germline, CDR1 is SGHRS and CDR2 YFSETQ. CDR3 residues: CASRLGQGRNSPLHF. The CDR3 nucleotides are TGCGCCAGCAGATTGGGACAGGGCAGAAATTCACCCCTCCACTTT.

V gene TRBV10-1 combines with J gene TRBJ2-3, with 11 bases matching TRBD1. CDR3 size: 15 residues. The germline V gene has CDR1 WNHNN and CDR2 SYGVQD (reference sequence). V gave up 0 bases and J gave up 4 bases; unmatched junction bases: 0. The DNA for the CDR3 is TGCGCCAGCAGTGAGTCGGGACAGGGGGCAGATACGCAGTATTTT. Its translation: CASSESGQGADTQYF.

This clone was counted a single time. This chain links TRBV14 with TRBJ2-7; 13 positions agree with TRBD2. CDR3 length: 15 amino acids. Germline CDR1 and CDR2: SGHDN and FVKESK. V was clipped by 2 bases and J by 6 bases; unmatched bases: 4. The CDR3 sequence is CASSQRLAGGTEQYF. The CDR3 DNA is TGTGCCAGCAGCCAAAGACTAGCGGGGGGAACCGAGCAGTACTTC.

This clone was detected once. The chain uses TRBV27 and TRBJ2-3; 7 positions agree with TRBD2. J gave up 0 bases and V 6 bases, and 9 bases lay outside the gene matches. CDR1 MNHEY and CDR2 SMNVEV come from the germline V gene (reference sequence). The CDR3 spans 16 residues. CDR3 region: CASSLAGWYSTDTQYF. Written as DNA, the CDR3 is TGTGCCAGCAGCTTAGCGGGTTGGTACAGCACAGATACGCAGTATTTT.

CDR3 amino acids: CASSFGPGTANTEAFF. The CDR3 bases are TGTGCCAGCAGCTTCGGACCCGGGACAGCGAACACTGAAGCTTTCTTT. The gene calls are TRBV5-6 and TRBJ1-1; TRBD1 agrees at 7 bases. V was clipped by 2 bases and J by 1 base; unmatched bases: 8. The CDR3 consists of 16 residues. CDR1 is SGHDT and CDR2 is YYEEEE in the germline V gene.

The V and J genes are TRBV5-1 and TRBJ2-3; TRBD1 might be the D (5 bases). Germline-derived CDR1 and CDR2 are SGHRS and YFSETQ. The CDR3 is made up of 14 amino acids. The ends were cut back, 2 bases at V and 5 bases at J, with 12 bases in the middle. CDR3 sequence (DNA): TGCGCCAGCAGCTTCGGGCAGGGCAAAGATACGCAGTATTTT. Its protein is CASSFGQGKDTQYF. The full variable domain, its missing parts supplied by reference TRBV5-1 and TRBJ2-3, is KAGVTQTPRYLIKTRGQQVTLSCSPISGHRSVSWYQQTPGQGLQFLFEYFSETQRNKGNFPGRFSGRQFSNSRSEMNVSTLELGDSALYLCASSFGQGKDTQYFGPGTRLTVL.

This clone is a singleton in its sample. V usage is TRBV11-2 and J usage is TRBJ2-2; 7 bases align to TRBD1. The J segment lost 1 base and the V segment lost 5 bases, leaving 4 bases of the junction unmatched. The CDR3 runs to 15 residues. CDR1 is SGHAT, CDR2 FQNNGV, per germline. The CDR3 region has the DNA TGTGCCAGCAGCATATGGACAGGGAACACCGGGGAGCTGTTTTTT. As protein: CASSIWTGNTGELFF.

V and J are TRBV7-6 and TRBJ2-2; D is undetermined. Trimming took off 4 bases at V and 3 bases at J, with 12 bases between the two ends. The CDR3 totals 15 residues. The germline V gene encodes CDR1 SGHVS and CDR2 FNYEAQ. In nucleotides, the CDR3 is TGTGCCAGCAGCTCCATCAGCGTCCACACCGGGGAGCTGTTTTTT. Translation: CASSSISVHTGELFF.

V usage is TRBV21-1 and J usage is TRBJ2-7; the table's D call, TRBD1, has no DNA check behind it. TRBV21-1 is noted as a pseudogene. This CDR3 comprises 14 residues. The CDR3 reads CASSHNRGVYEQYF. In nucleotides, the CDR3 is TGTGCCAGCAGCCACAACAGGGGGGTCTACGAGCAGTACTTC.

This clone turned up a few times. The chain recombines TRBV6-5 with TRBJ2-6; possible D gene TRBD1, 5 bases. Germline V gene data show CDR1 as MNHEY and CDR2 as SVGAGI. CDR3 length: 16 residues. The germline V and J ends were trimmed by 0 bases and 3 bases, with 9 bases remaining between them. The CDR3 spells CASSYSIGDGANVLTF. DNA of the CDR3: TGTGCCAGCAGTTACTCGATAGGGGATGGGGCCAACGTCCTGACTTTC.

The chain recombines TRBV18 with TRBJ2-1, with TRBD1 matching 10 bases. The CDR3 has 19 residues. Trimming cost V 1 base and J 8 bases; bases outside gene matches: 17. Germline V gene data show CDR1 as KGHSH and CDR2 as LQKENI. The CDR3, as DNA: TGTGCCAGCTCACCACTTCGGGACAGGGGCTCCCGCACCAAGGATGAGCAGTTCTTC. Protein sequence: CASSPLRDRGSRTKDEQFF.

The chain joins TRBV23-1 to TRBJ1-4; D possibly corresponds to TRBD1 (6 bases). Being an ORF, TRBV23-1 has a function that is uncertain. The CDR3 contains 18 residues. V lost 0 bases to trimming and J lost 3 bases, with 17 bases between them. CDR3 coding DNA: TGCGCCAGCAGTCAATCCCCTTTAAACAGGGTAGCTAATGAAAAACTGTTTTTT. Its translation: CASSQSPLNRVANEKLFF.

On this clone: An end of the junction differs from the germline gene, which may be a read error. V usage is TRBV5-5 and J usage is TRBJ2-1; 9 bases align to TRBD1. CDR1 is SGHKS, CDR2 YYEKEE, per germline (reference sequence). CDR3 length: 12 residues. The CDR3 bases are TGTGCCAGCAGCTCTAGACAGGGGGTGACACTCTTC. Amino acid sequence: CASSSRQGVTLF.

The chain is built from TRBV10-2 and TRBJ1-1; D remains ambiguous. There are 13 residues in the CDR3. The V and J ends lost 3 bases and 0 bases respectively, with 5 bases between them. CDR1 is WSHSY and CDR2 is SAAADI in the germline V gene. CDR3 bases: TGCGCCAGCAGTGACAAAATGAACACTGAAGCTTTCTTT. Translation: CASSDKMNTEAFF.

The chain has TRBV5-4 and TRBJ2-5, with D unclear. V was shortened by 4 bases and J by 3 bases, with 16 bases between the two germline ends. The CDR3 length is 15 residues. Germline CDR1 is SGHNT and CDR2 is YYREEE (reference sequence). The CDR3 nucleotides are TGTGCCAGCAGCGAAGTACGACTGCAGAAAGAGACCCAGTACTTC. As protein: CASSEVRLQKETQYF.

The chain combines TRBV18 with TRBJ1-2; D may be TRBD1 (6 bases). V lost 5 bases and J lost 4, with 11 bases in between. The CDR3 runs to 13 residues. Germline CDR1 KGHSH, CDR2 LQKENI. The CDR3 DNA sequence: TGTGCCAGCTCAAACAGGGAGGGCTATGGCTACACCTTC. Translation: CASSNREGYGYTF.

The V call is TRBV5-1, the J call TRBJ2-3; 9 bases align to TRBD1. After removal of 4 bases from V and 6 bases from J, the junction contained 12 bases not matched to a gene. CDR3 length: 16 residues. CDR1 and CDR2 (germline): SGHRS, YFSETQ. CDR3: CASSLEGTGIGDTQYF. Written as DNA, the CDR3 is TGCGCCAGCAGCCTTGAAGGGACAGGGATAGGGGATACGCAGTATTTT.

This rearrangement joins TRBV10-2 to TRBJ2-1, with a tentative D call TRBD2 (6 bases). Per germline, CDR1 WSHSY and CDR2 SAAADI. This CDR3 comprises 14 residues. Trimming stripped 6 bases from V and 7 bases from J, with 16 bases between. The CDR3 DNA reads TGCGCCAGCAGCGGGGACTTTCGGCTAAATGAGCAGTTCTTC. It codes for CASSGDFRLNEQFF.